This is a list of T cell receptor beta chains from one sample in a study of glioma-infiltrating T cells. TCRdb independently ran MiXCR on the multiplex PCR reads; one entry per CDR3 protein. The table lists about 400,000 distinct CDR3 sequences, roughly two fifths of them singletons. The sequencing input was glioma tissue, nonneoplastic brain tissue, or PBMCs (not recorded which). These receptors all stem from a human donor with low-grade glioma or glioblastoma, undergoing nonglioma brain surgery, or in good health (not recorded which). The conserved cysteine and the conserved F or W are not part of the CDR3 here. The order of the fields is clone size, D gene, V gene, CDR3 protein. A D gene is named only where the DNA matches it firmly. Clone size is given for some rows only: seen once, a few or many times, or a class if the clone is expanded.

>-|-|TRBV20-1
NARDGTSIQPQH
>-|-|TRBV28
ASGAPATAYEQY
>-|-|TRBV5-4
ASSLSYGNTGELF
>-|-|TRBV27
TSSLLGVQETQY
>few|-|TRBV28
ASSLRDAGFTGELF
>-|TRBD2|TRBV11-2
ASSSLAGGSSDTQY
>few|-|TRBV7-9
ASSSRAGGGTEAF
>-|-|TRBV19
ASSIGVTQAF
>-|-|TRBV28
ASSSSPHNYGYT
>-|-|TRBV6-1
AGLLGVANEKLF
>few|-|TRBV7-2
ASSPPRWVHGEQY
>once|-|TRBV19
ASSKIDRRNTEAF
>few|-|TRBV28
ASSFSVSSYNEQF
>-|-|TRBV29-1
SAVQGPSYEQY
>once|-|TRBV28
ASGLAPLVKETQY
>-|TRBD1|TRBV29-1
SARWTGGITDTQY
>-|-|TRBV28
ASSPPGVWVHEQY
>many|TRBD2|TRBV20-1
SARVPAGSNEQF
>-|-|TRBV7-2
ASSQLGGSQGTQY
>few|TRBD1|TRBV28
ASRRRQGDYQPQH
>-|-|TRBV24-1
ATSDTDTGEQF
>-|TRBD2|TRBV6-1
ASTRLAGSDTQY
>-|-|TRBV18
ASSQWGSSGNTIY
>few|TRBD2|TRBV7-2
ASSLVPPGLGVEQF
>-|-|TRBV20-1
SARDLRDFNTEAF
>-|-|TRBV19
ASSIYPRAGQSPSYEQY
>few|-|TRBV7-9
ASSQSTGELF
>-|TRBD2|TRBV7-2
ACRGGRGWNEKF
>few|-|TRBV3-1
ASSYSGSADTQY
>few|-|TRBV4-1
ASSQSFQESYGYT
>few|-|TRBV5-4
ASSLQGRDTEAF
>many|TRBD1|TRBV27
ATEGRGRNEQY
>few|-|TRBV20-1
SARDSRLTEAF
>-|TRBD2|TRBV28
ASSITSGGSHEQY
>few|-|TRBV6-2/TRBV6-3
ASLGAGIYSNQPQH
>many|-|TRBV28
ASSFRQEEETQY
>once|-|TRBV4-2
ASIRIALGPQETQY
>few|TRBD2|TRBV2
ASQLAGLSYNEQF
>few|-|TRBV5-4
ASSLKKNYDYT
>-|TRBD1|TRBV6-2/TRBV6-3
ASSLILGDRATEY
>many|TRBD1|TRBV27
ASSLGTGVEKLF
>-|-|TRBV5-6
ASSLVTATGWNGYT
>few|-|TRBV7-2
ASTPRSGYKQY
>few|TRBD1|TRBV20-1
SARDPRTGGNEKLF
>few|-|TRBV4-3
ASSQGVGDTQY
>-|-|TRBV4-1
ASNLGGGGQF
>-|TRBD1|TRBV11-1
ASSYDRGQNEQF
>few|TRBD2|TRBV20-1
SARVAGAYEQY
>-|-|TRBV7-2
ARSFSTGSGINSTLH
>-|TRBD1|TRBV20-1
STGQADRPNTGELF
>-|-|TRBV7-3
ASSPTPLTGEPF
>-|-|TRBV19
ASSGEPAHTRETQY
>many|TRBD1|TRBV25-1
ASSTINRDRASQPQH
>-|-|TRBV11-2
ASRRFIWNEQF